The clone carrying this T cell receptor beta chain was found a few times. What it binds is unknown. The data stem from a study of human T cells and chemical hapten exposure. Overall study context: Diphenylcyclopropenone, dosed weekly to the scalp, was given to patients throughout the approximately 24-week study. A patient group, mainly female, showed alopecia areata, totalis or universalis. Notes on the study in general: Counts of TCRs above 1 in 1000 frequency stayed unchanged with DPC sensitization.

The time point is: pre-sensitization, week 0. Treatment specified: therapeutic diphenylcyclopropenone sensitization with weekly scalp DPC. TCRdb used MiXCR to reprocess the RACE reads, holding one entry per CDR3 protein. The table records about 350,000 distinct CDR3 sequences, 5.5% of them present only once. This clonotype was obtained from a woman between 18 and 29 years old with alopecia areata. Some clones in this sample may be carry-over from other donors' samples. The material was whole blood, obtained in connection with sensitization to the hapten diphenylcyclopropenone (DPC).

CDR3 region: CASSLDGGGPQPQHF. The CDR3 bases are TGTGCCAGCAGCTTAGATGGAGGGGGGCCTCAGCCCCAGCATTTT. The genes are TRBV7-2 and TRBJ1-5; maybe TRBD1 (6 bases). In germline, CDR1 is SGHTA, CDR2 FQGNSA. Between the trimmed V and J ends, which lost 1 base and 6 bases, there was a span of 13 bases. CDR3 length: 15 residues.